A single sample gave rise to the 17 T cell receptor beta chains below, sequenced in a study of shared clonotypes between healthy human individuals. TCRdb keeps only in-frame clones here, not all; method: immunoSEQ multiplex PCR. The sample carries 950,000 to 1,100,000 clones, around 75% recorded once. The sequenced material came from memory CD4+ T cells sorted from blood. Indicated subset: CD45RA-negative fraction. All receptors come from a man aged 18 to 29 in good health.

The rearrangement joins TRBV7-2 to TRBJ2-1; 10 nucleotides align to TRBD2. Per the germline V gene, CDR1 is SGHTA and CDR2 is FQGNSA. V shed 5 bases and J 6 bases; nucleotides not matched to a gene: 10. CDR3 size: 16 residues. CDR3 nucleotides: TGTGCCAGCAGCCCTAACTCTAGCGGGAGTTTCAATGAGCAGTTCTTC. Translating gives CASSPNSSGSFNEQFF.

V and J are TRBV2 and TRBJ2-1, with 10 bases lining up with TRBD2. Germline CDR1 reads SNHLY; CDR2 reads FYNNEI. Unmatched junction bases numbered 15, after V lost 7 bases and J lost 9 bases. There are 16 residues in the CDR3. The CDR3 region is CASTPTTSGARVEQFF. The CDR3 DNA follows: TGTGCCAGCACTCCCACTACTAGCGGGGCACGAGTTGAGCAGTTCTTC.

DNA for the CDR3: TGTGCCAGCAGTTCCCGGGGTGAGGGGTCCTCCTACGAGCAGTACTTC. Translation gives CASSSRGEGSSYEQYF. V and J are TRBV27 and TRBJ2-7; D possibly uses TRBD1 or TRBD2 (5 bases each). Germline values: CDR1 MNHEY, CDR2 SMNVEV (reference sequence). The CDR3 sequence is 16 residues long. V was pared by 4 bases and J by 0 bases, with 16 bases between.

The chain has TRBV6-1 and TRBJ1-4; 8 bases map to TRBD1. V dropped 4 bases and J dropped 6; count of bases not matched to a gene: 7. The CDR3 has 15 amino acids. The V gene's germline CDR1 is MNHNS and CDR2 SASEGT. CDR3 amino acids: CASSATRQGYEKLFF. The DNA of the CDR3 is TGTGCCAGCAGTGCCACGAGACAGGGGTATGAAAAACTGTTTTTT.

A remark on this clone: Within the sample, other DNA sequences also encode this same CDR3. CDR3 loop: CASSVEGLGTGELFF. Here the CDR3 DNA reads TGTGCCAGCAGCGTAGAGGGGCTGGGCACCGGGGAGCTGTTTTTT. The chain uses TRBV9 and TRBJ2-2, with D maybe TRBD1 (5 bases). V lost 0 bases, J lost 4 bases, and 10 bases lay in between. The CDR3 consists of 15 residues. Germline CDR1 is SGDLS and CDR2 is YYNGEE.

This clone was counted only a few times. The rearrangement uses TRBV18 and TRBJ1-2, with D maybe TRBD1 (6 bases). This CDR3 is built from 16 residues. CDR1 and CDR2 (germline): KGHSH, LQKENI. The germline V and J ends were trimmed by 2 bases and 2 bases, with 15 bases remaining between them. Written as DNA, the CDR3 is TGTGCCAGCTCACCAGCGCCCGGGACATCAAACTATGGCTACACCTTC. Protein product: CASSPAPGTSNYGYTF.

The genes are TRBV11-2 and TRBJ1-1; D perhaps matches TRBD1 (5 bases). The CDR3 loop spans 14 amino acids. Trimming removed 1 base at V and 1 base at J, with 7 bases between. The germline V gene has CDR1 SGHAT and CDR2 FQNNGV. CDR3 DNA sequence: TGTGCCAGCAGCTTAGCTCAGGGGAACACTGAAGCTTTCTTT. The encoded protein is CASSLAQGNTEAFF.

The CDR3 spells CASSENPQGGYGYTF. The CDR3 bases are TGTGCCAGCAGTGAAAATCCACAGGGTGGCTATGGCTACACCTTC. The chain recombines TRBV6-1 with TRBJ1-2; perhaps TRBD1 as D (6 bases). CDR1 is MNHNS and CDR2 is SASEGT in the germline V gene. The CDR3 runs to 15 residues. Trimming took 2 bases from V and 4 from J, leaving 14 bases between them.

The chain couples TRBV10-3 to TRBJ2-2, with TRBD2 matching 9 bases. The CDR3 has 17 residues. V lost 3 bases to trimming and J lost 2 bases; unmatched junction nucleotides: 7. Germline assignment: CDR1 ENHRY and CDR2 SYGVKD. CDR3 in DNA: TGTGCCATCAGTGATTCACTAGCGGGCCTAAACACCGGGGAGCTGTTTTTT. It is translated as CAISDSLAGLNTGELFF.

This clone occurred once. For the CDR3, the DNA is TGTGCCAGCAGTTTAAACAGGCTTTCTAGCACAGATACGCAGTATTTT. Translating it yields CASSLNRLSSTDTQYF. The genes are TRBV27 and TRBJ2-3; D may be TRBD1 (5 bases). Trimming removed 2 bases at V and 0 bases at J, with 12 bases between. This CDR3 has 16 amino acids. Germline V gives CDR1 MNHEY, CDR2 SMNVEV (reference sequence).

The V and J genes are TRBV5-1 and TRBJ2-7; 7 nucleotides match TRBD2. In germline, CDR1 is SGHRS, CDR2 YFSETQ. The trim removed 2 bases at V and 2 bases at J, leaving 4 bases unmatched. This CDR3 is built from 14 residues. In DNA, the CDR3 is TGCGCCAGCAGCTTCGGGGGGATTACCTACGAGCAGTACTTC. Amino acid sequence: CASSFGGITYEQYF.

V is TRBV5-1 and J is TRBJ2-7; 11 bases are a match to TRBD1. The CDR3 is 14 residues long. The J segment lost 9 bases and the V segment lost 0 bases, leaving 5 bases of the junction unmatched. CDR1 and CDR2 from the germline V gene are SGHRS and YFSETQ. CDR3 sequence (DNA): TGCGCCAGCAGCTTGGAGGGACAGGGGGTAGGGCAGTACTTC. It yields the protein CASSLEGQGVGQYF. Combining the CDR3 with reference TRBV5-1 and TRBJ2-7 gives the whole variable domain KAGVTQTPRYLIKTRGQQVTLSCSPISGHRSVSWYQQTPGQGLQFLFEYFSETQRNKGNFPGRFSGRQFSNSRSEMNVSTLELGDSALYLCASSLEGQGVGQYFGPGTRLTVT.

This chain joins TRBV27 and TRBJ2-3; no firm D call. V dropped 3 bases and J dropped 3 bases, with 10 bases sitting between them. Germline V lookup: CDR1 MNHEY, CDR2 SMNVEV (reference sequence). This CDR3 has 14 amino acids. In nucleotides, the CDR3 is TGTGCCAGCAGTTTCCAGGAAAGAACAGATACGCAGTATTTT. Its protein is CASSFQERTDTQYF.

This chain joins TRBV18 and TRBJ1-1, with a weak D call TRBD1 (5 bases). This CDR3 region has 13 residues. CDR1 and CDR2 from the germline V gene are KGHSH and LQKENI. Trimming removed 0 bases from V and 3 bases from J, with 5 bases in between. CDR3 in DNA: TGTGCCAGCTCACCACCCAGGGACACTGAAGCTTTCTTT. Translated, it gives CASSPPRDTEAFF.

The chain combines TRBV19 with TRBJ2-5; D gene uncertain. Trimming stripped 1 base from V and 2 bases from J, with 8 bases between. This CDR3 spans 14 amino acids. Germline V CDR1 and CDR2: LNHDA, SQIVND (reference sequence). The CDR3: CASSIGRIQETQYF. The CDR3, as DNA: TGTGCCAGTAGTATAGGCAGAATACAAGAGACCCAGTACTTC.

This clone was detected only once. The chain links TRBV7-2 to TRBJ2-7; D not certain. CDR1 and CDR2 from the germline V gene are SGHTA and FQGNSA. The ends were cut back, 2 bases at V and 3 bases at J, with 11 bases in the middle. This CDR3 is built from 14 residues. The CDR3 is CASSLSPEYYEQYF. The CDR3 DNA reads as TGTGCCAGCAGCTTATCCCCGGAGTACTACGAGCAGTACTTC.

This clone was recorded at least ten times. The V call is TRBV2, the J call TRBJ1-2, with a possible D match to TRBD1 (6 bases). Germline loops: CDR1 SNHLY, CDR2 FYNNEI. The CDR3 extends over 15 amino acids. V was clipped by 3 bases and J by 4 bases, with 15 bases between them. The CDR3 is CASSDQPDRGYGYTF. The CDR3 bases are TGTGCCAGCAGTGATCAGCCGGACAGAGGCTATGGCTACACCTTC.